This T cell receptor (beta chain) is drawn from a study of OX40 agonist ivuxolimab in advanced cancers. Study context: Intravenous ivuxolimab at 0.01 to 10 mg/kg was given to patients every 2 weeks. Three patients showed partial responses: one hepatocellular carcinoma and two cutaneous melanoma cases.

The protocol was immunoSEQ multiplex PCR, while the TCRdb copy is restricted to in-frame clones and leaves out a portion. The sample contains 99,000 or so clones, roughly 94% of which appear only once. CDR1 and CDR2 from the germline V gene are SGHAT and FQNNGV. The CDR3 runs 14 residues. Collection of blood occurred at baseline, at cycle 4 day 1, and at cycle 7 day 1. This clone has only a few counts. Germline and junction disagree at one end, which may indicate a read error. The rearrangement uses TRBV11-2 and TRBJ1-1; D unclear. The sequenced sample was CD4+ or CD8+ T cells sorted from blood, obtained in a trial of the OX40 agonist ivuxolimab. The clonotype comes from an adult with an advanced solid tumor such as melanoma, head and neck, liver or kidney cancer. CDR3: CASTLQPLNTEAFF. In DNA form, the CDR3 reads TGTGCCAGCACCTTACAGCCCCTGAACACTGAAGCTTTCTTT.